One TCR beta chain is described in this entry. Its antigen specificity is not known. Base qualities were left out, and no much larger clone turns up one base away. This sample's time point label indicates: patch test 1, 2 weeks after DPC sensitization. Reading the label with the study, this specimen's treatment or condition is: therapeutic diphenylcyclopropenone sensitization with weekly scalp DPC. At each patch-test visit, blood was drawn before the patch test was applied. Patients were eligible if aged 18 to 70, diagnosed with alopecia and judged suitable for DPC therapy, and pregnant patients were excluded. Total RNA was extracted from unfractionated whole blood that had been collected in Tempus Blood RNA tubes. The germline V gene (reference sequence) supplies CDR1 MNHEY and CDR2 SMNVEV. CDR3 length: 15 amino acids, cysteine to phenylalanine. The DNA shown is the 45-base CDR3, in frame from base 1. V is shortened by 0 bases, J by 4 bases, and the region joining them spans 12 bases.

This sample stems from a study of human T cells and chemical hapten exposure (dated by TCRdb to the early 2020s). Context from the whole study: For sensitization, 2% DPC in acetone was applied to a 2 cm by 2 cm area of upper inner arm skin. Throughout the study period of 20 to 30 weeks, patients also received therapeutic DPC doses to the scalp every week. Patch testing on the upper back used Finn chambers containing 0.01% DPC, with scoring done after 6 days according to International Contact Dermatitis Research Group standards. Most of the patients in the cohort were female, and the cohort covered alopecia areata with under or over 50% scalp involvement, alopecia totalis and alopecia universalis. Libraries were pooled for sequencing, and variation in per-sample TCR yields was attributed mainly to small differences in library volumes within the pool. In alopecia patients, the study followed how the peripheral blood TCR repertoire changed in vivo over primary and secondary sensitization to diphenylcyclopropenone (DPC), a hapten. Blood was sampled from patients pre-sensitization (week 0) and at 2, 6 and about 24 weeks after DPC sensitization. For TCR sequencing, blood came from about 28 alopecia patients at anywhere from one to four time points (pre-sensitization, 2, 6 and 24 weeks). Results the study describes overall, beyond this receptor: Significantly more large CDR3 similarity clusters were formed by expanded TCRs than by pre-sensitization or healthy control sets, consistent with antigen-driven responses. The number of PT1 expanded TCRs positively correlated with patch test score, significant at thresholds 8, 16 and 32 but not 4. DPC sensitization did not change the number of TCRs with a frequency above 1 in 1000, and there was no evidence of changes in global repertoire structure. Because every patient had alopecia, a presumed autoimmune disease, the patients' immune response might differ from that of healthy individuals. After repeated subsampling, the strength of the expansion versus patch-test correlation and the threshold at which it became significant changed.

Libraries came from RACE. Sequencer: NextSeq 500. During library preparation, unique molecular identifiers were attached to individual cDNA molecules so that TCRs could be counted quantitatively and reproducibly. Each blood RNA sample was used to sequence both TCR alpha and TCR beta chains. The published analysis was carried out like this. A median of about 100,000 TCRs per sample was observed, with a range of about 23,224 to 700,000. The Decombinator software suite was used to annotate the V, J and CDR3 of the TCR reads. For PS versus PT1 abundance plots, all samples were subsampled to the same number of TCRs (28,000). Expanded TCRs were defined as absent before sensitization and observed at least eight times at the 2-week time point. TCRdb reworked the public reads: Q25 trimming with fastp, MiXCR clone assembly, productive beta chains retained. A single entry per CDR3 protein holds the most common genes and DNA from its merged rows. The V and J calls follow TCRdb's processing rather than the paper's. For this sample the table gives about 100,000 distinct CDR3 sequences, of which approximately 9.9% were detected only once. Of the sample, approximately 4% is held by the ten largest clones.

The receptor was derived from a woman aged 40 to 50 with alopecia areata. Some clones in this sample may be carry-over from other donors' samples. The chain uses TRBV27 and TRBJ1-2, with no D gene named confidently. The input for sequencing was whole blood, taken in connection with sensitization to the hapten diphenylcyclopropenone (DPC). The sequence in DNA is TGTGCCAGCAGTTTATCGAAGGTACAGAGCTATGGCTACACCTTC. Its translation is CASSLSKVQSYGYTF.